These 18 T cell receptor beta chains originate from one sample sequenced in a study of OX40 agonist ivuxolimab in advanced cancers. The data were produced by immunoSEQ multiplex PCR, yet TCRdb's version contains in-frame clones alone and is incomplete. The sample consists of around 63,000 clones, more than 65% of them appearing once. The specimen comprised CD4+ or CD8+ T cells sorted from blood, sampled in a trial of the OX40 agonist ivuxolimab. All receptors come from an adult with an advanced solid tumor such as melanoma, head and neck, liver or kidney cancer.

The rearrangement uses TRBV7-2 and TRBJ2-2; D possibly corresponds to TRBD2 (7 bases). V was pared by 5 bases and J by 5 bases, with 12 bases between. The CDR3 runs to 14 residues. Per germline, CDR1 SGHTA and CDR2 FQGNSA. The DNA for the CDR3 is TGTGCCAGCAGCCCAAGGGGGGGGACCGGGGAGCTGTTTTTT. Its protein is CASSPRGGTGELFF.

This sequence joins TRBV7-2 and TRBJ2-1; 9 bases match TRBD2. The V segment lost 8 bases and the J segment 5 bases; nucleotides outside the gene matches: 13. The germline gives CDR1 SGHTA, CDR2 FQGNSA. The CDR3 extends over 16 amino acids. The CDR3 DNA sequence: TGTGCCAGCCTTCTCTCCGCGGGAGGGCGCCACAATGAGCAGTTCTTC. Translating gives CASLLSAGGRHNEQFF.

The chain couples TRBV7-3 to TRBJ2-3, with D perhaps matching TRBD2 (5 bases). The CDR3 runs to 12 residues. CDR1 and CDR2 from the germline V gene are SGHTA and FQGTGA. Trimming removed 8 bases at V and 3 bases at J, with 9 bases between. CDR3 loop: CASGRGTDTQYF. CDR3 in DNA: TGTGCCAGCGGGAGAGGGACAGATACGCAGTATTTT.

The chain has TRBV19 and TRBJ1-5, with D hard to call. This CDR3 region has 16 residues. CDR1 and CDR2 (germline): LNHDA, SQIVND (reference sequence). Trimming stripped 3 bases from V and 0 bases from J, with 12 bases between. As DNA, the CDR3 is TGTGCCAGTAGTATCTCAAGGCGCTTTAGCAATCAGCCCCAGCATTTT. Protein product: CASSISRRFSNQPQHF.

The rearrangement joins TRBV5-8 to TRBJ2-7, with 13 bases identical to TRBD2. V gave up 0 bases and J gave up 5 bases; unmatched junction bases: 8. CDR3 length: 17 residues. The germline V gene has CDR1 SGHTS and CDR2 YDEGEE. CDR3 residues: CASSLVLLAGGTHEQYF. CDR3 DNA sequence: TGTGCCAGCAGCTTGGTACTACTAGCGGGAGGGACCCACGAGCAGTACTTC.

The gene calls are TRBV5-1 and TRBJ2-5, with 7 bases identical to TRBD2. V dropped 4 bases and J dropped 3; count of bases not matched to a gene: 9. Germline V CDR1 and CDR2: SGHRS, YFSETQ. The CDR3 sequence is 15 residues long. The CDR3 sequence: CASSTAGAGEETQYF. CDR3 nucleotides: TGCGCCAGCAGCACTGCTGGTGCGGGGGAAGAGACCCAGTACTTC.

As to this clone: The sample carries other DNA sequences with the same CDR3. The V and J genes are TRBV28 and TRBJ1-3; the D is unclear. V was shortened by 6 bases and J by 4 bases, with 13 bases between the two germline ends. This CDR3 spans 14 amino acids. CDR1 is MDHEN, CDR2 SYDVKM, per germline. CDR3 protein: CASSPTVSGNTIYF. DNA of the CDR3: TGTGCCAGCAGCCCTACAGTATCCGGAAACACCATATATTTT.

The table lists this clone with a few counts. The chain employs TRBV4-3 and TRBJ2-1; D call uncertain. Germline V gene data show CDR1 as LGHNA and CDR2 as YSLEER. V lost 0 bases and J 10 bases, leaving 7 bases between the germline ends. This CDR3 region has 12 residues. CDR3 sequence: CASSQEIGEQFF. For the CDR3, the DNA is TGCGCCAGCAGCCAAGAAATAGGAGAGCAGTTCTTC.

The chain employs TRBV27 and TRBJ1-1; the match to TRBD1 covers 7 bases. V gave up 8 bases and J gave up 0 bases; unmatched junction bases: 6. CDR1 and CDR2 from the germline V gene are MNHEY and SMNVEV (reference sequence). The CDR3 length is 14 residues. In nucleotides, the CDR3 is TGTGCCAGCGAAGCCCAGGGGGTGAACACTGAAGCTTTCTTT. Protein sequence: CASEAQGVNTEAFF.

The chain employs TRBV18 and TRBJ2-7, with 7 bases that match TRBD1. Unmatched junction bases numbered 11, after V lost 11 bases and J lost 4 bases. This CDR3 region has 13 residues. Looked up from germline, CDR1 is KGHSH and CDR2 is LQKENI. CDR3 sequence reads: CAERQGVFYEQYV. The CDR3 DNA is TGTGCCGAGAGACAGGGAGTTTTTTACGAGCAGTACGTC.

The chain has TRBV4-2 and TRBJ2-6, with D possibly called TRBD1 or TRBD2 (5 bases each). Trimming cost V 1 base and J 0 bases, with 13 bases left between them. CDR1 and CDR2 from the germline V gene are LGHNA and YNFKEQ. The CDR3 totals 18 residues. DNA of the CDR3: TGTGCCAGCAGCCAAGCCCGGGGCAGCTACTCTGGGGCCAACGTCCTGACTTTC. Translated: CASSQARGSYSGANVLTF.

This clone was observed a few times. The chain is built from TRBV18 and TRBJ2-6; D call uncertain. This CDR3 region has 15 residues. Germline assignment: CDR1 KGHSH and CDR2 LQKENI. Trimming shortened V by 1 base and J by 0 bases, and 4 bases separated the two germline ends. The CDR3 region is CASSPRGSGANVLTF. Here the CDR3 DNA reads TGTGCCAGCTCACCACGGGGCTCTGGGGCCAACGTCCTGACTTTC. Based on the CDR3 plus reference TRBV18 and TRBJ2-6, the full variable domain is NAGVMQNPRHLVRRRGQEARLRCSPMKGHSHVYWYRQLPEEGLKFMVYLQKENIIDESGMPKERFSAEFPKEGPSILRIQQVVRGDSAAYFCASSPRGSGANVLTFGAGSRLTVL.

V and J are TRBV28 and TRBJ1-5, with a tentative D call TRBD1 (6 bases). V was clipped by 8 bases and J by 0 bases, with 20 bases between them. From germline, CDR1 is MDHEN and CDR2 SYDVKM. The CDR3 loop spans 17 amino acids. CDR3 nucleotides: TGTGCCAGCCGACGGGGGGGGGACACCCATAGCAATCAGCCCCAGCATTTT. The encoded protein is CASRRGGDTHSNQPQHF.

This chain joins TRBV15 and TRBJ2-7; D is perhaps TRBD2 (5 bases). The germline V gene has CDR1 LNHNV and CDR2 YYDKDF (reference sequence). V was cut by 0 bases and J by 5 bases, with 20 bases left in between. CDR3 length equals 17 residues. The CDR3 DNA reads TGTGCCACCAGCAGAGAAGCGCGGCTACCGCTGAGGGACGAGCAGTACTTC. Residues: CATSREARLPLRDEQYF.

This rearrangement joins TRBV25-1 to TRBJ1-6; D is perhaps TRBD1 (5 bases). The CDR3 is made up of 14 amino acids. Trimming shortened V by 2 bases and J by 9 bases, and 11 bases separated the two germline ends. Germline V gives CDR1 MGHDK, CDR2 SYGVNS. The CDR3: CASSEGGPLSPLHF. As DNA, the CDR3 is TGTGCCAGCAGTGAAGGGGGACCGCTTTCACCCCTCCACTTT.

The chain employs TRBV29-1 and TRBJ2-3; 8 bases align to TRBD1. The germline gives CDR1 SQVTM, CDR2 ANQGSEA. The CDR3 is 14 amino acids. Losses at the gene ends were 1 base for V and 2 bases for J; bases not matched to a gene: 2. The CDR3 loop is CSVEGQGFTDTQYF. CDR3 nucleotides: TGCAGCGTTGAAGGACAGGGGTTCACAGATACGCAGTATTTT.

V and J are TRBV6-4 and TRBJ2-2; D ambiguous. The CDR3 is 13 amino acids. Trimming removed 2 bases at V and 4 bases at J, with 5 bases between. Germline CDR1 MRHNA, CDR2 SNTAGT. Here the CDR3 DNA reads TGTGCCAGCAGTGACGGGGTCACCGGGGAGCTGTTTTTT. As protein: CASSDGVTGELFF.

For this clone: A junction end diverges from the germline sequence, so it may reflect a read error. The rearrangement joins TRBV7-9 to TRBJ2-2, with D possibly being TRBD2 (7 bases). Germline V CDR1 and CDR2: SEHNR, FQNEAQ (reference sequence). The CDR3 contains 16 residues. The CDR3 protein is CASSLWAGANAGELFF. The CDR3 DNA reads as TGTGCCAGCAGCTTATGGGCGGGGGCGAACGCCGGGGAGCTGTTTTTT. Filled out from reference TRBV7-9 and TRBJ2-2, the complete variable domain reads DTGVSQNPRHKITKRGQNVTFRCDPISEHNRLYWYRQTLGQGPEFLTYFQNEAQLEKSRLLSDRFSAERPKGSFSTLEIQRTEQGDSAMYLCASSLWAGANAGELFFGEGSRLTVL.